This T cell receptor (beta chain) was identified during a study of shared clonotypes between healthy human individuals. Study results and caveats: All-four-donor shared clonotypes had higher generation probabilities than non-shared clonotypes did.

The CDR3 runs to 15 residues. The germline V gene has CDR1 SGHRS and CDR2 YFSETQ. V was shortened by 0 bases and J by 5 bases, with 12 bases between the two germline ends. This clone was seen a single time. Its target is unknown. The protocol was immunoSEQ multiplex PCR, while the TCRdb copy is restricted to in-frame clones and leaves out a portion. This table holds about 1.4 million clones, about 96% found once. V is TRBV5-1 and J is TRBJ2-1, with unresolved D. Sequences were obtained from naive CD4+ T cells sorted from blood. Subset meaning: CD45RA+ positively selected. The clonotype comes from a man under 40 in good health. CDR3 protein: CASSLALPNDNEQFF. The CDR3 nucleotides are TGCGCCAGCAGCTTGGCCCTGCCTAACGACAATGAGCAGTTCTTC.